The text below deals with one T cell receptor (beta chain). No antigen is known for it. The V gene's germline CDR1 is KGHSH and CDR2 LQKENI. The V segment lost 2 bases and the J segment 5 bases; nucleotides outside the gene matches: 2. The CDR3 has 14 residues. These data originate in a study of cytomegalovirus exposure and HLA in healthy donors. Study-wide points: Data from an earlier analysis indicated that most TCR beta V segments were productive either about 87% or about 30% of the time. More clonal expansion characterized HLA-associated TCR beta chains than equally common others in a later analysis. The study carried out a later analysis of TCR beta sequences. It associated about 15,000 of them with specific HLA alleles at a false discovery rate of 0.05. The records held CMV serostatus as the only immune exposure information.

The study ran its PCR with 60 Vbeta and 13 Jbeta primers. Measured with immunoSEQ multiplex PCR; TCRdb has only the in-frame clones, and not every one. The sample lists some 45,000 clones, about nine tenths occurring once. This TCR was sampled from a woman in her 40s in good health and CMV-seropositive. Sequencing input: PBMCs. V gene TRBV18 combines with J gene TRBJ2-5, with 10 bases lining up with TRBD1. The CDR3 DNA is TGTGCCAGCTCACCATCGGGACAGGGGGAGACCCAGTACTTC. Translating gives CASSPSGQGETQYF.